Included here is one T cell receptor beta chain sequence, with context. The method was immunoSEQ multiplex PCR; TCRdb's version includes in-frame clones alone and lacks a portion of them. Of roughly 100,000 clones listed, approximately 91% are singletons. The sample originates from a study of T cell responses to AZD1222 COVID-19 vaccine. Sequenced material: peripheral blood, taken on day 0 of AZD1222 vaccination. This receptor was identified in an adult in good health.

The CDR3 nucleotides read TGTGCCAGCAGCCCACGGACGATGGGACTGTTTTTT. This encodes CASSPRTMGLFF. V is TRBV6-9 and J is TRBJ1-4, with D unclear. The germline V gene has CDR1 MNHGY and CDR2 SVAAGI. Trimming took 6 bases from V and 13 from J, leaving 15 bases between them. The CDR3 loop spans 12 amino acids.